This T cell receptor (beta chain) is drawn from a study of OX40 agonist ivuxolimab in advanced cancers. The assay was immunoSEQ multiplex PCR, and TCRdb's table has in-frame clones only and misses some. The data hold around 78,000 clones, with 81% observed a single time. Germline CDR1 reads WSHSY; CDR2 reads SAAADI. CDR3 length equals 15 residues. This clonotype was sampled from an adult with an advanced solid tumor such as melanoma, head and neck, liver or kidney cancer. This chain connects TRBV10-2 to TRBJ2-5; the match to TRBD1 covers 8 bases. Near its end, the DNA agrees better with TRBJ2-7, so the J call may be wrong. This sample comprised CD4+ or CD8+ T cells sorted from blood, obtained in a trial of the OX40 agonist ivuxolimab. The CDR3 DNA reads TGCGCCAGCAGAGATGGACAGGGCGGCCTTTACGAGCAGTACTTC. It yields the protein CASRDGQGGLYEQYF.